Listed here are 26 T cell receptor beta chains from one sample, sequenced in a study of identical twins. MiXCR was run by TCRdb on the 5' RACE reads, yielding one entry per CDR3 protein. This table holds 200,000 to 250,000 distinct CDR3 sequences, around 6.9% found once. These sequences were also reported in another study, on yellow fever vaccine responses in identical twins.

Specimen: memory (CD45RO+) T cells sorted from blood. The receptors were gathered from a woman between 18 and 30 years old in good health.

This clonotype appeared a few times. This chain uses TRBV5-1 with TRBJ2-7; perhaps TRBD1 as D (5 bases). Germline-derived CDR1 and CDR2 are SGHRS and YFSETQ. The CDR3 length is 13 residues. The germline V and J ends were trimmed by 3 bases and 6 bases, with 13 bases remaining between them. DNA for the CDR3: TGCGCCAGCAGCTGGAGTACAGGTTCCGAGCAGTACTTC. It specifies CASSWSTGSEQYF. Looking up the rest from reference TRBV5-1 and TRBJ2-7 gives the full variable domain: KAGVTQTPRYLIKTRGQQVTLSCSPISGHRSVSWYQQTPGQGLQFLFEYFSETQRNKGNFPGRFSGRQFSNSRSEMNVSTLELGDSALYLCASSWSTGSEQYFGPGTRLTVT.

This clonotype was detected many times. The chain carries TRBV12-3 or TRBV12-4 and TRBJ2-7, with 10 positions matching TRBD1. The CDR3 extends over 14 amino acids. With 5 bases clipped from V and 4 bases from J, the junction kept 5 bases outside the gene matches. CDR3 loop: CASSQTGGEYEQYF. DNA for the CDR3: TGTGCCAGCAGTCAGACAGGGGGCGAGTACGAGCAGTACTTC.

Only a few counts were recorded for this clonotype. The chain carries TRBV20-1 and TRBJ2-7; 9 bases are shared with TRBD2. J lost 3 bases, V lost 6 bases, and 9 bases had no gene match. The germline gives CDR1 DFQATT, CDR2 SNEGSKA (reference sequence). The length of the CDR3 is 14 residues. The CDR3: CSATLAGLNYEQYF. The DNA for the CDR3 is TGCAGTGCGACACTAGCGGGCTTAAACTACGAGCAGTACTTC.

This chain uses TRBV20-1 with TRBJ1-2, with D unresolved. V lost 6 bases and J 3 bases, leaving 5 bases between the germline ends. CDR3 length equals 10 residues. CDR1 and CDR2 from the germline V gene are DFQATT and SNEGSKA (reference sequence). The CDR3 here is CSAQYYGYTF. The CDR3 DNA reads TGCAGTGCCCAGTACTATGGCTACACCTTC.

This clonotype was found many times. V is TRBV29-1 and J is TRBJ2-1; D might be TRBD2 (5 bases). The V end was cut by 4 bases, the J end by 4 bases, with 11 bases between. The CDR3 spans 13 residues. Germline V CDR1 and CDR2: SQVTM, ANQGSEA. In DNA, the CDR3 is TGCAGCGTTGTCCCGGGATCTTACAATGAGCAGTTCTTC. Protein sequence: CSVVPGSYNEQFF.

The chain is built from TRBV5-1 and TRBJ2-5, with D maybe TRBD2 (5 bases). The CDR3 length is 17 residues. V lost 4 bases, J lost 2 bases, and 21 bases lay in between. Germline CDR1 and CDR2: SGHRS and YFSETQ. In DNA form, the CDR3 reads TGCGCCAGCAGCAAGGCCATTACAATAGCGATACAAGAGACCCAGTACTTC. Protein: CASSKAITIAIQETQYF. Full variable domain (outside the CDR3, taken from reference TRBV5-1 and TRBJ2-5): KAGVTQTPRYLIKTRGQQVTLSCSPISGHRSVSWYQQTPGQGLQFLFEYFSETQRNKGNFPGRFSGRQFSNSRSEMNVSTLELGDSALYLCASSKAITIAIQETQYFGPGTRLLVL.

The V gene is TRBV20-1, the J gene TRBJ1-2, with D perhaps TRBD1 (6 bases). V was cut by 2 bases and J by 2 bases, with 12 bases left in between. CDR1 is DFQATT, CDR2 SNEGSKA, per germline (reference sequence). The CDR3 length is 14 residues. The CDR3 reads CSARFPGVNYGYTF. The CDR3 nucleotides read TGCAGTGCTAGATTTCCAGGGGTAAACTATGGCTACACCTTC.

This clonotype was seen more than once but under ten times. The chain employs TRBV4-1 and TRBJ1-1; the match to TRBD1 covers 7 bases. Trimming removed 0 bases from V and 0 bases from J; junction bases left unmatched: 1. CDR1 and CDR2 from the germline V gene are MGHRA and YSYEKL. The CDR3 covers 15 residues. In DNA form, the CDR3 reads TGCGCCAGCAGCCAAGAAACAGGGGTGAACACTGAAGCTTTCTTT. Translation gives CASSQETGVNTEAFF.

At least ten counts were recorded for this clonotype. The V and J genes are TRBV20-1 and TRBJ2-5; D remains unclear. The CDR3 runs to 11 residues. The germline V gene encodes CDR1 DFQATT and CDR2 SNEGSKA (reference sequence). The V end was cut by 5 bases, the J end by 4 bases, with 8 bases between. CDR3 region: CSADNVETQYF. The CDR3 nucleotides read TGCAGTGCTGACAATGTAGAGACCCAGTACTTC.

This clonotype turned up a few times. The J gene is TRBJ1-4, the V gene TRBV28; D is unresolved. V was shortened by 7 bases and J by 8 bases, with 17 bases between the two germline ends. CDR1 is MDHEN and CDR2 is SYDVKM in the germline V gene. This CDR3 comprises 14 residues. CDR3 bases: TGTGCCAGCACAGGCGGCGCCAAAGGGGAAAAACTGTTTTTT. This encodes CASTGGAKGEKLFF.

This clonotype has a handful of counts. This chain joins TRBV3-1 and TRBJ2-1; D call uncertain. Germline V gene sequence: CDR1 LGHDT, CDR2 YNNKEL (reference sequence). This CDR3 has 13 residues. The V end lost 3 bases, the J end lost 6 bases, and 9 bases lay between the germline ends. CDR3 sequence reads: CASSQLSLNEQFF. The CDR3 DNA is TGTGCCAGCAGCCAGCTATCCCTCAATGAGCAGTTCTTC.

CDR3 protein: CASSHDRGPGQPQHF. The CDR3 coding sequence is TGTGCCAGCAGTCACGACAGGGGGCCAGGTCAGCCCCAGCATTTT. This chain uses TRBV7-9 with TRBJ1-5; 10 nucleotides line up with TRBD1. Germline CDR1 reads SEHNR; CDR2 reads FQNEAQ (reference sequence). The CDR3 runs to 15 residues. V dropped 6 bases and J dropped 6; count of bases not matched to a gene: 8.

This clonotype was counted many times. The genes are TRBV27 and TRBJ2-1, with TRBD2 matching over 12 bases. Losses at the gene ends were 3 bases for V and 8 bases for J; bases not matched to a gene: 5. CDR3 length: 15 amino acids. The germline CDR1 and CDR2 sequences are MNHEY and SMNVEV (reference sequence). The CDR3, as DNA: TGTGCCAGCAGTTTTACTAGCGGGGGGTCCTATGAGCAGTTCTTC. This encodes CASSFTSGGSYEQFF.

This clonotype came up many times. The CDR3, as DNA: TGTGCCAGCAGTTTAGAGGTCGGACAGGGCTATGGCTACACCTTC. Amino acid sequence: CASSLEVGQGYGYTF. V usage is TRBV12-3 or TRBV12-4 and J usage is TRBJ1-2; 8 nucleotides agree with TRBD1. Trimming cost V 1 base and J 4 bases; bases outside gene matches: 5. The CDR3 contains 15 residues.

In this sample, this clonotype turned up many times. The V gene is TRBV12-3 or TRBV12-4, the J gene TRBJ2-1; D might be TRBD1 (6 bases). The CDR3 extends over 14 amino acids. Trimming removed 6 bases at V and 2 bases at J, with 11 bases between. In DNA, the CDR3 is TGTGCCAGCAGCCTCGGACAGACCTACAATGAGCAGTTCTTC. Encoded protein: CASSLGQTYNEQFF.

This clonotype was detected ten times or more. The chain links TRBV21-1 to TRBJ2-7; the table names TRBD1, a call not compared with the DNA. TRBV21-1 is a documented pseudogene. The CDR3 covers 18 residues. CDR3 sequence (DNA): TGTGCCAGCAGCAAATATCGGACAGGGGTCTCTAGCTCCTACGAGCAGTACTTC. It encodes CASSKYRTGVSSSYEQYF.

The V gene is TRBV27, the J gene TRBJ2-6; D unclear. There are 15 residues in the CDR3. Trimming took off 3 bases at V and 0 bases at J, with 6 bases between the two ends. Germline CDR1 and CDR2: MNHEY and SMNVEV (reference sequence). CDR3 region: CASSLYFSGANVLTF. The CDR3 region has the DNA TGTGCCAGCAGTTTGTATTTCTCTGGGGCCAACGTCCTGACTTTC.

This clonotype was counted many times. The chain is built from TRBV12-3 or TRBV12-4 and TRBJ1-6; D is unresolved. The CDR3 is 15 residues long. Trimming removed 3 bases from V and 7 bases from J, with 13 bases in between. The CDR3 loop reads CASSFSTGNNSPLHF. The CDR3 nucleotides read TGTGCCAGCAGTTTTTCAACGGGTAACAATTCACCCCTCCACTTT.

This clonotype was detected many times. The chain combines TRBV24-1 with TRBJ2-1; 8 bases line up with TRBD1. With V trimmed by 5 bases and J by 3 bases, 5 bases remained unmatched. The germline CDR1 and CDR2 sequences are KGHDR and SFDVKD. The CDR3 runs 15 residues. CDR3 loop: CATSGTGRNYNEQFF. The CDR3 bases are TGTGCCACCAGTGGGACAGGGAGAAACTACAATGAGCAGTTCTTC.

This chain joins TRBV12-3 or TRBV12-4 and TRBJ2-7, with 8 bases lining up with TRBD2. The ends lost 0 bases at V and 1 base at J; junction bases unmatched: 14. This CDR3 comprises 19 residues. In DNA, the CDR3 is TGTGCCAGCAGTTTAGCTCTCGGTAGCGGGGCGCTACGATCCTACGAGCAGTACTTC. Encoded protein: CASSLALGSGALRSYEQYF.

This clonotype has a handful of counts. The genes are TRBV5-1 and TRBJ2-5; TRBD1 agrees at 9 bases. The CDR3 loop spans 14 amino acids. The germline V gene encodes CDR1 SGHRS and CDR2 YFSETQ. V was clipped by 3 bases and J by 5 bases; unmatched bases: 5. CDR3 sequence: CASSSTGGAETQYF. DNA for the CDR3: TGCGCCAGCAGCTCCACAGGGGGCGCGGAGACCCAGTACTTC.

In its sample, this clonotype was seen many times. This sequence joins TRBV9 and TRBJ2-2; unclear D gene. CDR1 SGDLS and CDR2 YYNGEE come from the germline V gene. There are 13 residues in the CDR3. V was shortened by 0 bases and J by 6 bases, with 6 bases between the two germline ends. In nucleotides, the CDR3 is TGTGCCAGCAGCGTAGAATGGGCCGGGGAGCTGTTTTTT. Amino acids: CASSVEWAGELFF.

The rearrangement joins TRBV7-9 to TRBJ1-6; D is possibly TRBD1 (6 bases). CDR3 length: 15 residues. The ends were cut back, 1 base at V and 8 bases at J, with 12 bases in the middle. CDR1 SEHNR and CDR2 FQNEAQ come from the germline V gene (reference sequence). The CDR3 reads CASSLGQGTDSPLHF. In nucleotides, the CDR3 is TGTGCCAGCAGCTTAGGTCAGGGGACGGATTCACCCCTCCACTTT.

This clonotype was seen only a few times. The gene calls are TRBV2 and TRBJ2-7; D perhaps matches TRBD2 (6 bases). The germline CDR1 and CDR2 sequences are SNHLY and FYNNEI. Deletions cut 4 bases from V and 2 bases from J, with 9 bases between. CDR3 length equals 13 residues. This CDR3 is CASSGDWAYEQYF. The CDR3, as DNA: TGTGCCAGCAGTGGGGACTGGGCCTACGAGCAGTACTTC.

This clonotype has at least ten counts. The chain joins TRBV12-3 or TRBV12-4 to TRBJ2-3, with D possibly matching TRBD1 (7 bases). This CDR3 spans 14 amino acids. Trimming left V 3 bases short and J 2 bases short, with 9 bases between. The CDR3 sequence: CASSFRGDTDTQYF. CDR3 sequence (DNA): TGTGCCAGCAGTTTCAGGGGGGACACAGATACGCAGTATTTT.

The chain carries TRBV5-1 and TRBJ1-5, with 8 positions matching TRBD1. The V gene end was trimmed by 0 bases and the J gene end by 5 bases; junction bases not matched to a gene: 4. The CDR3 is made up of 15 amino acids. Germline V lookup: CDR1 SGHRS, CDR2 YFSETQ. CDR3 sequence: CASSLGSGGDQPQHF. The CDR3 DNA follows: TGCGCCAGCAGCTTGGGGTCAGGGGGCGATCAGCCCCAGCATTTT.